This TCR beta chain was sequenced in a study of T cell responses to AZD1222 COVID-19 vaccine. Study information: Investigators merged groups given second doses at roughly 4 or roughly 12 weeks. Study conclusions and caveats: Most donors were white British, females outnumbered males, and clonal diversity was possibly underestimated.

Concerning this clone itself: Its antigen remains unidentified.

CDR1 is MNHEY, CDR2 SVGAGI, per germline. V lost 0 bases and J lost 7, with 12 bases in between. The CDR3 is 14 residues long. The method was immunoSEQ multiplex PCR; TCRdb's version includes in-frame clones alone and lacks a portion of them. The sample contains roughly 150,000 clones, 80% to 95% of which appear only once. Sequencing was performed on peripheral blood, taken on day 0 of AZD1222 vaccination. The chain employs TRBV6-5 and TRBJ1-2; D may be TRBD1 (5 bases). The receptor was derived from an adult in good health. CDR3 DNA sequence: TGTGCCAGCAGTTACTCATATTCCGGGGGTGGCTACACCTTC. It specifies CASSYSYSGGGYTF.